The sequence of this T cell receptor beta chain was determined in a study of glioma-infiltrating T cells after dendritic cell vaccination. The wider study: Dendritic cell vaccine was injected intradermally three times, biweekly.

Profiling relied on immunoSEQ multiplex PCR, and the TCRdb table lists in-frame clones only, not all of them. The table shows about 92,000 clones, with just over 85% occurring only once. The V and J ends lost 5 bases and 4 bases, in that order; junction bases with no gene match: 6. CDR1 SNHLY and CDR2 FYNNEI come from the germline V gene. The CDR3 length is 15 residues. Only patients with spare fresh-frozen tumor and over two years of follow-up were included. All glioblastoma patients lacked an isocitrate dehydrogenase mutation. This material consisted of blood, taken before dendritic cell vaccination. The TCR originated in a human donor with glioblastoma. The chain carries TRBV2 and TRBJ1-3; 9 bases line up with TRBD1. CDR3 bases: TGTGCCAGCAGTACGTCCGGGACAGGGGGAAACACCATATATTTT. This sequence encodes CASSTSGTGGNTIYF.